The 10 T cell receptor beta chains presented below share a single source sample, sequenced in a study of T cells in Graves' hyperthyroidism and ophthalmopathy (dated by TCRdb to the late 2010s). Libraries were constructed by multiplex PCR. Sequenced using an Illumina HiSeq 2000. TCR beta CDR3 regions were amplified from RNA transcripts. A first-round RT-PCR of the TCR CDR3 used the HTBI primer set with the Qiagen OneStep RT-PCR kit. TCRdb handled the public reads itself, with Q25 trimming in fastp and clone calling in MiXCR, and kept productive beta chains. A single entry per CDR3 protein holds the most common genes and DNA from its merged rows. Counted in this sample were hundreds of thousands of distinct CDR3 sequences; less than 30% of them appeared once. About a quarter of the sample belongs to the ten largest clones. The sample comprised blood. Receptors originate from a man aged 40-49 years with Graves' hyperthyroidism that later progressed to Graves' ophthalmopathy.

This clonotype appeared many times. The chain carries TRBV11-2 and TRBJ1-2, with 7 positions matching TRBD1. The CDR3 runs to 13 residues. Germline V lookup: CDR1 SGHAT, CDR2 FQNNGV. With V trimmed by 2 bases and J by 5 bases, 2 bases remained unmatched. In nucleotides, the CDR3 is TGTGCCAGCAGCTTACCAGGGGGTTATGGCTACACCTTC. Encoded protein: CASSLPGGYGYTF.

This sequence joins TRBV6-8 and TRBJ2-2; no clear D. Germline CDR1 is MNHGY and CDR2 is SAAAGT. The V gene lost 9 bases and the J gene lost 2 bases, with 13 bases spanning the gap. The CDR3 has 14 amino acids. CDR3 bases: TGTGCCAGAACGGTATCGGTCAACACCGGGGAGCTGTTTTTT. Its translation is CARTVSVNTGELFF.

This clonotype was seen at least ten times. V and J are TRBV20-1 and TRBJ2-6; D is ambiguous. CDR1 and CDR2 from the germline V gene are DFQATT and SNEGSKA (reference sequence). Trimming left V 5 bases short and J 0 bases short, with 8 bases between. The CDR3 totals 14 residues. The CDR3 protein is CSAPANSGANVLTF. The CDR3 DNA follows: TGCAGTGCTCCCGCCAACTCTGGGGCCAACGTCCTGACTTTC.

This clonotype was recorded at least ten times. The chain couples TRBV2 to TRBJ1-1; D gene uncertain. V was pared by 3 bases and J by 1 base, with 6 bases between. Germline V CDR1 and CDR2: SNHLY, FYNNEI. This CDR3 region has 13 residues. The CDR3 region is CASSDSRNTEAFF. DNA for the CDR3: TGTGCCAGCAGTGATTCCAGGAACACTGAAGCTTTCTTT.

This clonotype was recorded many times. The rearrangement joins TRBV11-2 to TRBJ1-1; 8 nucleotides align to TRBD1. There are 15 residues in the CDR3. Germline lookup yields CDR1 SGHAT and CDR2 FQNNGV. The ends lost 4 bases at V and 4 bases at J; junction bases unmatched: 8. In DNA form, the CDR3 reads TGTGCCAGCAGCTCCGGACAGGGAGCGTTCACTGAAGCTTTCTTT. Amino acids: CASSSGQGAFTEAFF.

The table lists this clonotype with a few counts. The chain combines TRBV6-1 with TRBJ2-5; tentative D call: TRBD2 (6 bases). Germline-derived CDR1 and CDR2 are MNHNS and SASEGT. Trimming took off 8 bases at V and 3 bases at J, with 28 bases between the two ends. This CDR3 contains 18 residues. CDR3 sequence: CASPSVGGRLAVEETQYF. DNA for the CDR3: TGTGCCAGCCCGTCCGTGGGGGGACGACTGGCGGTGGAAGAGACCCAGTACTTC.

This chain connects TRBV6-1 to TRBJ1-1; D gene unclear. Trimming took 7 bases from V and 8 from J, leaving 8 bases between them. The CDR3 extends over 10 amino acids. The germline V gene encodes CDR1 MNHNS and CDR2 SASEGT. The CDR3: CASITKEAFF. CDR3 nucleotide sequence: TGTGCCAGCATTACCAAGGAAGCTTTCTTT.

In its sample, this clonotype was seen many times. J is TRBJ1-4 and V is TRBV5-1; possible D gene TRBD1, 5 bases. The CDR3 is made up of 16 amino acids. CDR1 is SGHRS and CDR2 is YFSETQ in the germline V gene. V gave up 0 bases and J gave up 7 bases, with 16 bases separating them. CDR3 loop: CASSLGAQGTIEKLFF. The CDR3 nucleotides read TGCGCCAGCAGCTTGGGTGCCCAGGGTACCATTGAAAAACTGTTTTTT.

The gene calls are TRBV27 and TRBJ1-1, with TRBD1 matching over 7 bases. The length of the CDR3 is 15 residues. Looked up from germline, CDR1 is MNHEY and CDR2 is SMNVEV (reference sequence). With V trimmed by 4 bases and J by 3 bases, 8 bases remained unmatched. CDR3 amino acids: CASSSRQGWYTEAFF. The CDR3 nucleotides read TGTGCCAGCAGTTCCCGACAGGGTTGGTACACTGAAGCTTTCTTT.

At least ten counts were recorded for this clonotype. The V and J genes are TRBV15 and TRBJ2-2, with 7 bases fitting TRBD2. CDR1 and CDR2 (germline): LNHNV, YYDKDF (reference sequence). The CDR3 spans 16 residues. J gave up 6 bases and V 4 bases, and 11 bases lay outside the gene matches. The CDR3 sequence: CATSIGRSGESGELFF. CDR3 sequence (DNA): TGTGCCACCAGCATCGGACGGAGCGGGGAGTCCGGGGAGCTGTTTTTT.